This TCR beta chain was identified during a study of T cells in Graves' hyperthyroidism and ophthalmopathy. It was RNA transcripts that yielded the amplified TCR beta CDR3 regions. TCR CDR3 regions were first amplified by RT-PCR with HTBI primers. TCRdb analysed the multiplex PCR reads with MiXCR anew, one entry per CDR3 protein. This sample has approximately 640,000 distinct CDR3 sequences, with over 40% found just once. For this clonotype: Its cognate antigen is unknown.

Uncontrolled infection, other autoimmune disease, pregnancy or lactation disqualified patients from enrolment. The CDR3 length is 12 residues. Per the germline V gene, CDR1 is ENHRY and CDR2 is SYGVKD. Trimming took off 7 bases at V and 4 bases at J, with 10 bases between the two ends. General study findings and limits: Ophthalmopathy prediction by the model preceded onset by a median approximately 6.9 months. Among thyroid clonotypes expanded above 0.001, most also appeared in blood.

The chain combines TRBV10-3 with TRBJ1-2; possibly TRBD1 for D (5 bases). This receptor was taken from an adult man with Graves' disease, either hyperthyroidism or ophthalmopathy (not recorded which). Sequenced sample: peripheral blood or thyroid tissue (not recorded which). The CDR3 here is CAIKRGAYGYTF. CDR3 nucleotides: TGTGCCATCAAAAGGGGTGCCTATGGCTACACCTTC.